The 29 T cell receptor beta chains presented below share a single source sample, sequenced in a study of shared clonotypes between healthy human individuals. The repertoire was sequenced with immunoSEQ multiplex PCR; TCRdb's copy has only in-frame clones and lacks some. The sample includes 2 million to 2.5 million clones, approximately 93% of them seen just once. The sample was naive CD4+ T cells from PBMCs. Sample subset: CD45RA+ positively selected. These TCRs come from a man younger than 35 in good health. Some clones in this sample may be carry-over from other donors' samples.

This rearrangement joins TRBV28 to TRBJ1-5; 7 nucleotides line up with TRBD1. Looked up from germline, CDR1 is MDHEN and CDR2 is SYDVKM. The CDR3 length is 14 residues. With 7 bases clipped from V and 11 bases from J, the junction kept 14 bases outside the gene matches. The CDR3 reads CASNMDRTGLTQHF. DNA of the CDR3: TGTGCCAGCAATATGGACAGGACCGGGTTGACCCAGCATTTT.

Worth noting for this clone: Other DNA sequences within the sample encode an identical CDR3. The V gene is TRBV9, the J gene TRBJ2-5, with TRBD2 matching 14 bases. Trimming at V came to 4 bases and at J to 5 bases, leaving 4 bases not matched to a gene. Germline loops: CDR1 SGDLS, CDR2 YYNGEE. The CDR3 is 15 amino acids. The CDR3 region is CASSPGTSGSETQYF. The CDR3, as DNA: TGTGCCAGCAGCCCCGGGACTAGCGGGAGTGAGACCCAGTACTTC.

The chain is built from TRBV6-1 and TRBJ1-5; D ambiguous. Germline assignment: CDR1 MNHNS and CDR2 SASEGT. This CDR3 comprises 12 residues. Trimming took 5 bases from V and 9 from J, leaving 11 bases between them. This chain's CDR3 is CASSTRLGPQHF. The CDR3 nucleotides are TGTGCCAGCAGTACTCGATTGGGGCCCCAGCATTTT.

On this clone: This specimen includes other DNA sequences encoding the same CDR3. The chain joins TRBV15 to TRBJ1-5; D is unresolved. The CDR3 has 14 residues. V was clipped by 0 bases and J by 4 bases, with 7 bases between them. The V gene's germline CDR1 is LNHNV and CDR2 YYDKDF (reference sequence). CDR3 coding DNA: TGTGCCACCAGCAGAGAGGGCGGAAATCAGCCCCAGCATTTT. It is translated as CATSREGGNQPQHF.

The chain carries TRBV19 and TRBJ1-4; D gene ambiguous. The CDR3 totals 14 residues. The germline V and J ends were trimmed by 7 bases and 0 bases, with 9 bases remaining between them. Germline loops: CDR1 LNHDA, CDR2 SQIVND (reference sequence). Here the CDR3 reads CASNPYATNEKLFF. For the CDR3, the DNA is TGTGCCAGTAACCCTTACGCAACTAATGAAAAACTGTTTTTT.

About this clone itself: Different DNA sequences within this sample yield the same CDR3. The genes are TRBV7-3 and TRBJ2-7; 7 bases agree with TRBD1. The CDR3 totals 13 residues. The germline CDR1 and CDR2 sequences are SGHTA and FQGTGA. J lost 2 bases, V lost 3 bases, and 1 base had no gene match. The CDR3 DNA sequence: TGTGCCAGCAGCTTCGGACAGGCCTACGAGCAGTACTTC. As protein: CASSFGQAYEQYF.

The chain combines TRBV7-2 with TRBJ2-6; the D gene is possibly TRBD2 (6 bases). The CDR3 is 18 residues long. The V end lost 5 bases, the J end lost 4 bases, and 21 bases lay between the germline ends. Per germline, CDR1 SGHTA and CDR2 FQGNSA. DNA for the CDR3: TGTGCCAGCAGCACCCGACTAGTCCCCTCTATCGGGGCCAACGTCCTGACTTTC. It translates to CASSTRLVPSIGANVLTF.

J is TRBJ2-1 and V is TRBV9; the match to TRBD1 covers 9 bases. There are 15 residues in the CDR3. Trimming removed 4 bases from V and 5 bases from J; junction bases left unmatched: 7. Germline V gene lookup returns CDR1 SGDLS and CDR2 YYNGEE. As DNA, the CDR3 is TGTGCCAGCAGCTCTCGGGACAGGGACAACAATGAGCAGTTCTTC. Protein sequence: CASSSRDRDNNEQFF.

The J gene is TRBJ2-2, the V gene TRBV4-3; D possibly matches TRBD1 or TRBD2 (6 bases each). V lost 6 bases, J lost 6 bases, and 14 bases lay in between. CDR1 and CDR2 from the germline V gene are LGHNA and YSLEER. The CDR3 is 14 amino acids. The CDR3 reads CASRHREDAGELFF. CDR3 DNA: TGCGCCAGCAGGCACAGGGAGGACGCCGGGGAGCTGTTTTTT.

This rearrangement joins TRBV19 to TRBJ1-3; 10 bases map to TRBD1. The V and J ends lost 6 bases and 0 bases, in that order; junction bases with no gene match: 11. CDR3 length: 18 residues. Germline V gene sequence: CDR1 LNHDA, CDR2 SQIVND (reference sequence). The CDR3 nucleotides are TGTGCCAGTAGAGGGGGGACAGGGGATTTAAGCTCTGGAAACACCATATATTTT. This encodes CASRGGTGDLSSGNTIYF.

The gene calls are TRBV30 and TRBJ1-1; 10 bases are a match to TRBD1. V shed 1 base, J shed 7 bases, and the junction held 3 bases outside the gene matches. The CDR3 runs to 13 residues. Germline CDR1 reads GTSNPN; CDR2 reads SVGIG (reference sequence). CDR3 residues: CAWSGDRGSEAFF. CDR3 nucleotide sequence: TGTGCCTGGAGTGGGGACAGGGGAAGTGAAGCTTTCTTT.

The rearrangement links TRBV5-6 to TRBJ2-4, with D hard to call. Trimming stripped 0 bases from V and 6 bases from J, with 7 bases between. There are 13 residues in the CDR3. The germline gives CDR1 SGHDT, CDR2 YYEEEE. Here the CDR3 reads CASSLGGRNIQYF. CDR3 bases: TGTGCCAGCAGCTTGGGCGGTCGAAACATTCAGTACTTC.

The chain's CDR3 is CAISESFASNQPQHF. The CDR3 bases are TGTGCCATCAGTGAGTCTTTTGCGAGTAATCAGCCCCAGCATTTT. This chain links TRBV10-3 with TRBJ1-5; D is unclear. With 0 bases removed from V and 4 bases from J, the gap between germline ends came to 10 bases. The length of the CDR3 is 15 residues. Looked up from germline, CDR1 is ENHRY and CDR2 is SYGVKD.

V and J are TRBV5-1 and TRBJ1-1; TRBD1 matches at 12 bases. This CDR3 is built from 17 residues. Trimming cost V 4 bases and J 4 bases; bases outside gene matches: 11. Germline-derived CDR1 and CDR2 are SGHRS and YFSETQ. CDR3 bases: TGCGCCAGCAGCCAGGGACAGGGGGCAGGTAGTATCACTGAAGCTTTCTTT. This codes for CASSQGQGAGSITEAFF.

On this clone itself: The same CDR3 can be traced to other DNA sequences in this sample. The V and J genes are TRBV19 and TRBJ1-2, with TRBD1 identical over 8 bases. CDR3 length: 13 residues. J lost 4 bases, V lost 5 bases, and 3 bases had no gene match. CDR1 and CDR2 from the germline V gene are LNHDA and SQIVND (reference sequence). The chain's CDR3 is CASSPDRGYGYTF. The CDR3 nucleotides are TGTGCCAGTAGTCCCGACAGGGGCTATGGCTACACCTTC.

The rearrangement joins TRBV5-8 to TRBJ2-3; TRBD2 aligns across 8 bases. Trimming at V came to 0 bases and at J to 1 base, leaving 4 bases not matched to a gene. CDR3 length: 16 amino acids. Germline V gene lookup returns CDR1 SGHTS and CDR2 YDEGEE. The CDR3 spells CASSLAGTRGTDTQYF. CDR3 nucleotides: TGTGCCAGCAGCTTGGCCGGGACTAGGGGCACAGATACGCAGTATTTT.

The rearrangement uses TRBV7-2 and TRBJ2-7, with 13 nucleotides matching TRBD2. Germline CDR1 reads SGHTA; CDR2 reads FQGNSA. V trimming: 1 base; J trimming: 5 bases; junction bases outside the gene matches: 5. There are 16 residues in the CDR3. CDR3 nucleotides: TGTGCCAGCAGCTTAGTTGTAGGGACTAGCGGGAACGAGCAGTACTTC. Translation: CASSLVVGTSGNEQYF.

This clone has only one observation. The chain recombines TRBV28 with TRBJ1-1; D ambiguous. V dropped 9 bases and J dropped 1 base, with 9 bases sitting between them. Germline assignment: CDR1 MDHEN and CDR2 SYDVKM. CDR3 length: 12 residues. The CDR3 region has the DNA TGTGCCAGTGCTCGTCCGAACACTGAAGCTTTCTTT. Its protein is CASARPNTEAFF.

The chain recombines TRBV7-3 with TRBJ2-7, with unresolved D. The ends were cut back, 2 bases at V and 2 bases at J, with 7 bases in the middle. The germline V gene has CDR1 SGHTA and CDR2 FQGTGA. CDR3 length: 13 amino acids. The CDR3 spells CASSLGRPYEQYF. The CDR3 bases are TGTGCCAGCAGCTTAGGCCGACCCTACGAGCAGTACTTC.

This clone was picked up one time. The CDR3 loop reads CASSINWPQYF. Here the CDR3 DNA reads TGTGCCAGCAGTATCAATTGGCCCCAGTACTTC. The chain joins TRBV2 to TRBJ2-5; no reliable D call. The CDR3 is made up of 11 amino acids. Germline CDR1 SNHLY, CDR2 FYNNEI. Trimming left V 5 bases short and J 9 bases short, with 10 bases between.

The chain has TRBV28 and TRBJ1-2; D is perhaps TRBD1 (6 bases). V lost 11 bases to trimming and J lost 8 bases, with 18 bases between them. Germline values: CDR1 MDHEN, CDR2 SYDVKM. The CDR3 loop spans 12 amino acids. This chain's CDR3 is CALGGAWSGYTF. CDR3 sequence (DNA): TGTGCCCTCGGGGGGGCATGGAGCGGCTACACCTTC.

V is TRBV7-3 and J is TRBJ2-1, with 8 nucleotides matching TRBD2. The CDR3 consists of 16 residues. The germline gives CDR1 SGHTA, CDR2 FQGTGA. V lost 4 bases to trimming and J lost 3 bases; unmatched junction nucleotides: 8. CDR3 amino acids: CASSSPTSGDYNEQFF. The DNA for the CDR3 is TGTGCCAGCAGCTCCCCAACTAGCGGAGACTACAATGAGCAGTTCTTC.

The CDR3 sequence: CASSDQGARTGNTIYF. CDR3 bases: TGTGCCAGCAGTGATCAGGGGGCAAGAACTGGAAACACCATATATTTT. The V and J genes are TRBV6-1 and TRBJ1-3, with 8 bases that match TRBD1. V gave up 3 bases and J gave up 2 bases; unmatched junction bases: 6. CDR1 and CDR2 (germline): MNHNS, SASEGT. This CDR3 comprises 16 residues.

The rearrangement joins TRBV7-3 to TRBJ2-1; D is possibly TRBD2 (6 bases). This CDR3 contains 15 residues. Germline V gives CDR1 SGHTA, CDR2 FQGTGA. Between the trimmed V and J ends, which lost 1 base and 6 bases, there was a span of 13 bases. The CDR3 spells CASSLMGRGGNEQFF. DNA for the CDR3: TGTGCCAGCAGCTTAATGGGGCGGGGTGGCAATGAGCAGTTCTTC.

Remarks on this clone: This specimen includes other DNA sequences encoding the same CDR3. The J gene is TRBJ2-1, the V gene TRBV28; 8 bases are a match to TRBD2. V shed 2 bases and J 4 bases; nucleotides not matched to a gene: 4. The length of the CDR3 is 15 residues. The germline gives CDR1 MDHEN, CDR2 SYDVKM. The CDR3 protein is CASSLGASGYNEQFF. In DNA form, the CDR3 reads TGTGCCAGCAGTTTAGGGGCTAGCGGGTACAATGAGCAGTTCTTC.

CDR3 protein: CASSPWVGRDEQYF. The CDR3, as DNA: TGTGCCAGCAGCCCGTGGGTAGGGAGGGACGAGCAGTACTTC. This chain connects TRBV5-4 to TRBJ2-7; 7 bases fit TRBD2. V trimming: 4 bases; J trimming: 5 bases; junction bases outside the gene matches: 9. This CDR3 spans 14 amino acids. In germline, CDR1 is SGHNT, CDR2 YYREEE (reference sequence).

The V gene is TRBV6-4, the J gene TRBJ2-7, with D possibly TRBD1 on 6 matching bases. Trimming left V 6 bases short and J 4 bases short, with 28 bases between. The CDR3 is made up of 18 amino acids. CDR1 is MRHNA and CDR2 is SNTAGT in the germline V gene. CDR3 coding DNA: TGTGCCAGCAGGTCCCAGGGGAACCATAAGGGCCGAGATTACGAGCAGTACTTC. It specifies CASRSQGNHKGRDYEQYF.

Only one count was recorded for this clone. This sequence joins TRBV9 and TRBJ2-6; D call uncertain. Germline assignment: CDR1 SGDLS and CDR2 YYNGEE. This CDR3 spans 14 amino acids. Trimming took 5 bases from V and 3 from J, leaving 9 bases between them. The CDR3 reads CASRGMDGANVLTF. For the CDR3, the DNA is TGTGCCAGCAGGGGGATGGATGGGGCCAACGTCCTGACTTTC.

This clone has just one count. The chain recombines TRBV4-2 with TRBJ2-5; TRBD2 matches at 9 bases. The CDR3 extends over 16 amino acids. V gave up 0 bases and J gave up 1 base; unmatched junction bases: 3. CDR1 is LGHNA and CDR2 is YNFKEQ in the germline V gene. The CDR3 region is CASSQEATSGQETQYF. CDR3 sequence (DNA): TGTGCCAGCAGCCAAGAGGCGACTAGCGGCCAAGAGACCCAGTACTTC.